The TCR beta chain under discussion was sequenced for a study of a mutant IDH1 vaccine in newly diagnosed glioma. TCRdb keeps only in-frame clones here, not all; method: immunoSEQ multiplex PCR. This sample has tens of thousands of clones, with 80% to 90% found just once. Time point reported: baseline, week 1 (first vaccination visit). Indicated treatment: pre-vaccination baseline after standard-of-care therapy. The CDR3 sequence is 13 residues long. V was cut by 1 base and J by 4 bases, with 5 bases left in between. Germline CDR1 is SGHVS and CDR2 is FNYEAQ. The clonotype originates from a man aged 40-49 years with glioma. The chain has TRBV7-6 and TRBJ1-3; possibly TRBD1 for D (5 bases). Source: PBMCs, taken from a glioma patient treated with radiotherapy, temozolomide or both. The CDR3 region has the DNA TGTGCCAGCAGCTTAGAGGGGGGAAACACCATATATTTT. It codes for CASSLEGGNTIYF.